The 27 T cell receptor beta chains below come from one sample, sequenced in a study of Ad26.COV2.S vaccination and SARS-CoV-2 variants (dated by TCRdb to the early 2020s). This specimen's treatment or condition label, per the study, means: some 19 received Ad26.COV2.S at low or high dose, single or two shots; about 5 received placebo; per-sample allocation not given. Repertoires of vaccine and placebo recipients were sequenced from samples taken on day 63 after the first injection. The library was prepared using the immunoSEQ multiplex PCR assay. TCRdb limited this immuneACCESS table to in-frame rearrangements with V and J called. A share of clones is missing; checked studies link under half to unresolved V genes, and the rest is unexplained. The sample profile shows 300,000 to 400,000 clones; 88% of them were found once. Together, the top ten hold 6.4% of the sample. The specimen comprised peripheral blood, sampled in a trial of Ad26.COV2.S vaccine versus placebo. These receptors all stem from a person between 18 and 60 years old who received the Ad26.COV2.S COVID-19 vaccine or a placebo.

Here the CDR3 reads CASSIDRGLANTGELFF. DNA for the CDR3: TGTGCCAGTAGTATAGATAGAGGCCTCGCGAACACCGGGGAGCTGTTTTTT. The chain couples TRBV19 to TRBJ2-2; D is undetermined. CDR1 and CDR2 from the germline V gene are LNHDA and SQIVND (reference sequence). V dropped 0 bases and J dropped 0 bases, with 11 bases sitting between them. The CDR3 runs to 17 residues.

A single count supports this clone. At one end the junction does not follow the germline gene, possibly because of a read error. The chain uses TRBV5-1 and TRBJ2-2, with no clear D. The CDR3 extends over 17 amino acids. The germline V gene encodes CDR1 SGHRS and CDR2 YFSETQ. CDR3 DNA sequence: TGCGCCAGCAGCTTGGCCTCAAATACACGGAACTCCGGGGAGCTGTTTTTT. Encoded protein: CASSLASNTRNSGELFF.

V is TRBV7-3 and J is TRBJ1-2, with TRBD1 matching over 9 bases. CDR3 length: 18 residues. Germline CDR1 reads SGHTA; CDR2 reads FQGTGA. V lost 6 bases and J lost 4; bases outside the gene matches: 18. CDR3 sequence: CASRLNRDREPDSYGYTF. CDR3 DNA: TGTGCCAGCAGGCTAAACCGGGACAGGGAACCGGATAGCTATGGCTACACCTTC. Together with reference TRBV7-3 and TRBJ1-2, the CDR3 gives the full variable domain: GAGVSQTPSNKVTEKGKYVELRCDPISGHTALYWYRQSLGQGPEFLIYFQGTGAADDSGLPNDRFFAVRPEGSVSTLKIQRTERGDSAVYLCASRLNRDREPDSYGYTFGSGTRLTVV.

The rearrangement uses TRBV19 and TRBJ2-1; 8 positions match TRBD2. J gave up 7 bases and V 7 bases, and 6 bases lay outside the gene matches. Germline CDR1 and CDR2: LNHDA and SQIVND (reference sequence). The CDR3 has 13 residues. CDR3: CASKERGRNEQFF. In DNA, the CDR3 is TGTGCCAGTAAGGAGCGGGGGAGGAATGAGCAGTTCTTC.

The chain uses TRBV19 and TRBJ1-5, with D hard to call. CDR1 is LNHDA and CDR2 is SQIVND in the germline V gene (reference sequence). CDR3 length equals 14 residues. The V end was cut by 2 bases, the J end by 3 bases, with 8 bases between. CDR3 loop: CASSIKGPNQPQHF. The CDR3 region has the DNA TGTGCCAGTAGTATAAAAGGCCCCAATCAGCCCCAGCATTTT.

V is TRBV3-1 (or the pseudogene TRBV3-2) and J is TRBJ2-1; D possibly uses TRBD1 or TRBD2 (5 bases each). The CDR3 sequence is 13 residues long. Germline CDR1 is LGHDT and CDR2 is YNNKEL (reference sequence). V was pared by 4 bases and J by 6 bases, with 10 bases between. CDR3 loop: CASSRAGTNEQFF. The CDR3 DNA reads TGTGCCAGCAGCCGTGCAGGGACCAATGAGCAGTTCTTC.

The chain recombines TRBV5-6 with TRBJ2-1, with 7 bases lining up with TRBD1. The length of the CDR3 is 15 residues. Germline V CDR1 and CDR2: SGHDT, YYEEEE. Losses at the gene ends were 3 bases for V and 7 bases for J; bases not matched to a gene: 10. The CDR3 loop is CASSWGQSLLNEQFF. CDR3 nucleotide sequence: TGTGCCAGCAGCTGGGGACAGTCGCTACTTAATGAGCAGTTCTTC. The whole variable domain, remainder taken from reference TRBV5-6 and TRBJ2-1, is DAGVTQSPTHLIKTRGQQVTLRCSPKSGHDTVSWYQQALGQGPQFIFQYYEEEERQRGNFPDRFSGHQFPNYSSELNVNALLLGDSALYLCASSWGQSLLNEQFFGPGTRLTVL.

The V and J genes are TRBV3-1 (or the pseudogene TRBV3-2) and TRBJ2-3; tentatively, D is TRBD2 (7 bases). This CDR3 is 15 amino acids long. The germline V gene encodes CDR1 LGHDT and CDR2 YNNKEL (reference sequence). Trimming took 4 bases from V and 3 from J, leaving 14 bases between them. CDR3 nucleotide sequence: TGTGCCAGCAGCCGAGGGGGGGGGCGAACAGATACGCAGTATTTT. This sequence encodes CASSRGGGRTDTQYF.

This clone has only a few counts. This chain uses TRBV7-3 with TRBJ1-5, with D maybe TRBD1 (6 bases). The germline V gene has CDR1 SGHTA and CDR2 FQGTGA. This CDR3 has 14 amino acids. Trimming removed 2 bases at V and 8 bases at J, with 13 bases between. Here the CDR3 DNA reads TGTGCCAGCAGCTTAGAAGGGGGGATTAAGCCCCAGCATTTT. Amino acids: CASSLEGGIKPQHF.

The chain is built from TRBV18 and TRBJ2-1, with 8 nucleotides matching TRBD2. The CDR3 is 13 amino acids. The V segment lost 6 bases and the J segment 6 bases; nucleotides outside the gene matches: 4. The V gene's germline CDR1 is KGHSH and CDR2 LQKENI. Here the CDR3 reads CASSSGTSNEQFF. CDR3 sequence (DNA): TGTGCCAGCTCCTCCGGGACTAGCAATGAGCAGTTCTTC.

The rearrangement links TRBV4-3 to TRBJ1-2; the D gene is possibly TRBD1 (5 bases). Per the germline V gene, CDR1 is LGHNA and CDR2 is YSLEER. The length of the CDR3 is 16 residues. Between the trimmed V and J ends, which lost 3 bases and 8 bases, there was a span of 22 bases. CDR3 sequence reads: CASSHAARANFEGYTF. The CDR3 DNA sequence: TGCGCCAGCAGCCACGCTGCCAGGGCTAATTTTGAGGGCTACACCTTC.

The CDR3 coding sequence is TGTGCCAGCAGCCAAGAGAAGATCGGATGGGGCTACACCTTC. Translated: CASSQEKIGWGYTF. The chain is built from TRBV4-2 and TRBJ1-2; D not resolved. Trimming shortened V by 0 bases and J by 8 bases, and 13 bases separated the two germline ends. The CDR3 totals 14 residues. Germline values: CDR1 LGHNA, CDR2 YNFKEQ.

The chain combines TRBV19 with TRBJ2-5; D unclear. Germline CDR1 is LNHDA and CDR2 is SQIVND (reference sequence). V was cut by 5 bases and J by 3 bases, with 10 bases left in between. This CDR3 contains 13 residues. The CDR3 DNA is TGTGCCAGTAGTGCCCGGTCAAAAGAGACCCAGTACTTC. This translates into CASSARSKETQYF.

CDR3 loop: CASSSTPQGGYGYTF. In DNA, the CDR3 is TGTGCCAGCAGCTCGACGCCGCAGGGCGGGTACGGCTACACCTTC. V is TRBV7-3 and J is TRBJ1-2; tentatively, D is TRBD1 (5 bases). Germline values: CDR1 SGHTA, CDR2 FQGTGA. The CDR3 spans 15 residues. Deletions cut 4 bases from V and 8 bases from J, with 20 bases between.

A single count supports this clone. The chain uses TRBV28 and TRBJ2-7, with TRBD2 matching 10 bases. CDR1 and CDR2 from the germline V gene are MDHEN and SYDVKM. Trimming at V came to 2 bases and at J to 4 bases, leaving 8 bases not matched to a gene. This CDR3 comprises 16 residues. The CDR3 protein is CASSLSGGAVIYEQYF. The CDR3 DNA follows: TGTGCCAGCAGTTTAAGCGGGGGGGCGGTTATTTACGAGCAGTACTTC.

This rearrangement joins TRBV3-1 (or the pseudogene TRBV3-2) to TRBJ2-1, with a tentative D call TRBD2 (7 bases). Germline-derived CDR1 and CDR2 are LGHDT and YNNKEL (reference sequence). V was pared by 6 bases and J by 0 bases, with 18 bases between. The CDR3 is made up of 17 amino acids. The CDR3 loop reads CASRTGGHYSSYNEQFF. Written as DNA, the CDR3 is TGTGCCAGCAGAACGGGGGGACACTATAGCTCCTACAATGAGCAGTTCTTC.

The chain has TRBV5-4 and TRBJ1-1; maybe TRBD1 (6 bases). From germline, CDR1 is SGHNT and CDR2 YYREEE (reference sequence). The length of the CDR3 is 16 residues. V was shortened by 0 bases and J by 1 base, with 13 bases between the two germline ends. CDR3 bases: TGTGCCAGCAGCTTGGGAGGGGGAACCGGGAACACTGAAGCTTTCTTT. It is translated as CASSLGGGTGNTEAFF.

The V gene is TRBV7-9, the J gene TRBJ2-1; 8 bases match TRBD1. The length of the CDR3 is 16 residues. Germline CDR1 is SEHNR and CDR2 is FQNEAQ (reference sequence). The V segment lost 5 bases and the J segment 4 bases; nucleotides outside the gene matches: 10. The CDR3 coding sequence is TGTGCCAGCAGCCCCCGGGGACAGGTGGGATACAATGAGCAGTTCTTC. Encoded protein: CASSPRGQVGYNEQFF.

The chain employs TRBV7-2 and TRBJ2-5; the D gene is possibly TRBD2 (6 bases). CDR1 and CDR2 (germline): SGHTA, FQGNSA. V was pared by 5 bases and J by 2 bases, with 24 bases between. This CDR3 contains 18 residues. The CDR3 spells CASSPGPPRGGAQETQYF. Here the CDR3 DNA reads TGTGCCAGCAGCCCCGGGCCCCCTAGGGGCGGGGCTCAAGAGACCCAGTACTTC.

This chain uses TRBV19 with TRBJ1-2; no definite D call. Germline values: CDR1 LNHDA, CDR2 SQIVND (reference sequence). V lost 7 bases to trimming and J lost 8 bases, with 11 bases between them. The CDR3 is made up of 11 amino acids. The DNA for the CDR3 is TGTGCCAGTAATATCGGAAAAGGCTACACCTTC. It encodes CASNIGKGYTF.

The chain has TRBV30 and TRBJ2-7; 8 bases line up with TRBD2. In germline, CDR1 is GTSNPN, CDR2 SVGIG (reference sequence). This CDR3 has 14 amino acids. V lost 4 bases and J lost 2; bases outside the gene matches: 7. The CDR3 nucleotides read TGTGCCTGGACACGACTAGCGAGGCCCTACGAGCAGTACTTC. This gives the protein CAWTRLARPYEQYF.

This chain links TRBV7-8 with TRBJ2-3; D unclear. V was cut by 5 bases and J by 2 bases, with 5 bases left in between. Germline V lookup: CDR1 SGHVS, CDR2 FQNEAQ. The CDR3 has 12 residues. This chain's CDR3 is CASSPATDTQYF. In nucleotides, the CDR3 is TGTGCCAGCAGCCCCGCCACAGATACGCAGTATTTT.

This clone was counted a single time. The gene calls are TRBV23-1 and TRBJ1-1, with a weak D call TRBD1 (6 bases). TRBV23-1 is classed as an ORF, of uncertain function. The germline V and J ends were trimmed by 0 bases and 3 bases, with 17 bases remaining between them. This CDR3 comprises 17 residues. CDR3 nucleotides: TGCGCCAGCAGTCAATCGATGTGGGGGGCGCAGGACACTGAAGCTTTCTTT. It is translated as CASSQSMWGAQDTEAFF.

The rearrangement uses TRBV15 and TRBJ1-5; D is ambiguous. From germline, CDR1 is LNHNV and CDR2 YYDKDF (reference sequence). V lost 0 bases to trimming and J lost 2 bases, with 5 bases between them. The CDR3 sequence is 14 residues long. The DNA of the CDR3 is TGTGCCACCAGCAGAGAAATTGGCAATCAGCCCCAGCATTTT. It translates to CATSREIGNQPQHF.

The chain joins TRBV15 to TRBJ2-3, with 13 bases matching TRBD2. J gave up 4 bases and V 1 base, and 11 bases lay outside the gene matches. CDR1 and CDR2 from the germline V gene are LNHNV and YYDKDF (reference sequence). The CDR3 covers 19 residues. The CDR3 spells CATSRGSVGLAGVSDTQYF. The CDR3 DNA follows: TGTGCCACCAGCAGAGGCTCCGTAGGACTAGCGGGAGTCTCAGATACGCAGTATTTT. Full variable domain (remainder filled in from reference TRBV15 and TRBJ2-3): DAMVIQNPRYQVTQFGKPVTLSCSQTLNHNVMYWYQQKSSQAPKLLFHYYDKDFNNEADTPDNFQSRRPNTSFCFLDIRSPGLGDTAMYLCATSRGSVGLAGVSDTQYFGPGTRLTVL.

J is TRBJ1-2 and V is TRBV4-3; 7 nucleotides agree with TRBD1. This CDR3 is built from 16 residues. V lost 0 bases to trimming and J lost 8 bases; unmatched junction nucleotides: 12. The V gene's germline CDR1 is LGHNA and CDR2 YSLEER. The CDR3 loop is CASSQDYGGGAEGYTF. The CDR3 DNA sequence: TGCGCCAGCAGCCAAGATTACGGAGGGGGCGCGGAAGGCTACACCTTC.

CDR3 in DNA: TGTGCCAGCAGCTTACTCTCGAGCTCCTACAATGAGCAGTTCTTC. It translates to CASSLLSSSYNEQFF. This chain links TRBV11-1 with TRBJ2-1; D is uncertain. The CDR3 loop spans 15 amino acids. Trimming took 2 bases from V and 0 from J, leaving 8 bases between them. Germline loops: CDR1 SGHAT, CDR2 FQDESV (reference sequence).